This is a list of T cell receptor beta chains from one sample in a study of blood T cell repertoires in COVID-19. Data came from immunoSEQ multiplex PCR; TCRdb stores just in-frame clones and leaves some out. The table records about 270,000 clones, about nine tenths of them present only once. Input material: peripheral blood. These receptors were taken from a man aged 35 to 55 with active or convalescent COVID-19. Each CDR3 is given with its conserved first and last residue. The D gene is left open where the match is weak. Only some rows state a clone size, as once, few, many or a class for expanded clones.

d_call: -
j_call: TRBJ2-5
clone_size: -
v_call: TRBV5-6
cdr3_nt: TGTGCCAGCAGCCGAGACAGCAGAGAGACCCAGTACTTC
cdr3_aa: CASSRDSRETQYF

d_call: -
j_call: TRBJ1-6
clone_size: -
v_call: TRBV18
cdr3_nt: TGTGCCAGCTCCCAAGACAGCTATAATTCACCCCTCCACTTT
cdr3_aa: CASSQDSYNSPLHF

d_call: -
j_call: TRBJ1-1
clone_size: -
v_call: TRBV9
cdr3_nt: TGTGCCAGCAGCGTAGATAGTGCCGGTGAGGGAGCTTTCTTT
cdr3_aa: CASSVDSAGEGAFF

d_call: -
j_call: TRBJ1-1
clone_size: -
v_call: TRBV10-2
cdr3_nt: TGCGCCAGCAGTTTTCCGGGGAACACTGAAGCTTTCTTT
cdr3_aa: CASSFPGNTEAFF

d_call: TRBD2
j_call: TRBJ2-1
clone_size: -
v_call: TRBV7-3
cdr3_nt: TGTGCCAGCAGCTTAGCGGGAGCTGAGCAGTTCTTC
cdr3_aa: CASSLAGAEQFF

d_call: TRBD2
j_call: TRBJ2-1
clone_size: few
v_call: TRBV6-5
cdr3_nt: TGTGCCACCTCACGCGGGGGGGTCTACAATGAGCAGTTCTTC
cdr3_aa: CATSRGGVYNEQFF

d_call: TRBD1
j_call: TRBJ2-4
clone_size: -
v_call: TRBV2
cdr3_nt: TGTGCCAGCAGTGGGAGGGTTGGGACAGGGGGATACGAAAACATTCAGTACTTC
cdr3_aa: CASSGRVGTGGYENIQYF

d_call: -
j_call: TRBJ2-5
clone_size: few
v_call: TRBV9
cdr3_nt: TGTGCCAGCAGCACCGGGACTGAAGAGACCCAGTACTTC
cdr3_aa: CASSTGTEETQYF

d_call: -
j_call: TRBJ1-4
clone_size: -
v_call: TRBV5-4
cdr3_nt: TGTGCCAGCGGGTCTGGGCAGGATAATGAAAAACTGTTTTTT
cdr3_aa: CASGSGQDNEKLFF

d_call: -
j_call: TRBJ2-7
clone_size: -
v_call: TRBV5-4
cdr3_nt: TGTGCCAGCAGCTTGGGTCAAACGGTCTACGAGCAGTACTTC
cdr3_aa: CASSLGQTVYEQYF

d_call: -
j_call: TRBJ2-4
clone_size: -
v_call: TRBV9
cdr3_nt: TGTGCCAGCAGCGTAGGTGAGGGGGGGCCGGACATTCAGTACTTC
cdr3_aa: CASSVGEGGPDIQYF

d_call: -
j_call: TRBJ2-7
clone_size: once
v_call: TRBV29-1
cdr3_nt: TGCAGCGTTGAAGATCAAGGGGGAGAGCAGTACTTC
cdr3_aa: CSVEDQGGEQYF

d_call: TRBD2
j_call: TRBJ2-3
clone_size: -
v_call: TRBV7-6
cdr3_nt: TGTGCCAGCAGGGCGGGGGGCGCCGATACGCAGTATTTT
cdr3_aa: CASRAGGADTQYF

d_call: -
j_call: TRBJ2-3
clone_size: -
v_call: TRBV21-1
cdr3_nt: TGTGCCAGCAGTCCAGGCACAGATACGCAGTATTTT
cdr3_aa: CASSPGTDTQYF

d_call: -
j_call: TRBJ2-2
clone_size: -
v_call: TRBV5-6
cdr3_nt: TGTGCCAGCAGCCTATTCCTGGGGGCTGTTGCCGGGGAGCTGTTTTTT
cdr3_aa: CASSLFLGAVAGELFF

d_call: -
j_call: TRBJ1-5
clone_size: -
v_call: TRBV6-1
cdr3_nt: TGTGCCAGCAGTGAAGCCGGAGGCTTCTCGCAGCCCCAGCATTTT
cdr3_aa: CASSEAGGFSQPQHF

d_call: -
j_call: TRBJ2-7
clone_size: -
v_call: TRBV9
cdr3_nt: TGTGCCAGCAGCGTAGGCGAAGGGGCAGGGGCCTACGAGCAGTACTTC
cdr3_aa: CASSVGEGAGAYEQYF

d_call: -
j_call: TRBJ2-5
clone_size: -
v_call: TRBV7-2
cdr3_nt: TGTGCCAGCAGCTTACTAGGACAGATACAAGAGACCCAGTACTTC
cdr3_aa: CASSLLGQIQETQYF

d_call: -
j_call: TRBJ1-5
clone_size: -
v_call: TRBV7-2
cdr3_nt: TGTGCCAGCAGCTTAGGTGGGACACCCAATCAGCCCCAGCATTTT
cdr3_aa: CASSLGGTPNQPQHF

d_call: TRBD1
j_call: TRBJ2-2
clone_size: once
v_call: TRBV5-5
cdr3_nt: TGTGCCAGCAGCCGGACAGGGGGGGGGTCCGGGGAGCTGTTTTTT
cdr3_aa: CASSRTGGGSGELFF

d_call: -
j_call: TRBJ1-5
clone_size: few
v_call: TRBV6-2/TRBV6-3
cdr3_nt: TGTGCCAGCAGCTTCGGACAGACCAACAATCAGCCCCAGCATTTT
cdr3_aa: CASSFGQTNNQPQHF

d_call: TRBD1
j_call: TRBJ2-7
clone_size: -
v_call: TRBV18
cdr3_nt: TGTGCCAGCTCACCACCCGGGACAGGGACGGACGAGCAGTACTTC
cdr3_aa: CASSPPGTGTDEQYF

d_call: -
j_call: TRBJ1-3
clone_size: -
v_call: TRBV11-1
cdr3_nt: TGTGCCAGCAGCGTTAACTCTGGAAACACCATATATTTT
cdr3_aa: CASSVNSGNTIYF

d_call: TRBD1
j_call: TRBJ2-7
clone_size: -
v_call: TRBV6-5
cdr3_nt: TGTGCCAGCAGTTACGGACAGGGGTCCTCCTACGAGCAGTACTTC
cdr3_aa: CASSYGQGSSYEQYF

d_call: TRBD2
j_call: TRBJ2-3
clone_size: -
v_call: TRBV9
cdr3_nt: TGTGCCAGCAGCGTAGAGTCTCACAGCGGGGGGGTCACAGATACGCAGTATTTT
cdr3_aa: CASSVESHSGGVTDTQYF

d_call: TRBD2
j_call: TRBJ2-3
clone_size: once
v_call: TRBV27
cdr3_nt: TGTGCCAGCAGTTTAGGTGTTGGGGCGGGAGTAAGTACAGATACGCAGTATTTT
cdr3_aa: CASSLGVGAGVSTDTQYF

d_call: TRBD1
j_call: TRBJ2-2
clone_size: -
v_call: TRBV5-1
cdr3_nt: TGCGCCAGCAGCGAGGGACAGGGAACCGGGGAGCTGTTTTTT
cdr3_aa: CASSEGQGTGELFF

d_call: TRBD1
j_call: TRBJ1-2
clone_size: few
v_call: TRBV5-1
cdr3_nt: TGCGCCAGCAGCCCGGACGGACAGGGATACGATGGCTACACCTTC
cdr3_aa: CASSPDGQGYDGYTF

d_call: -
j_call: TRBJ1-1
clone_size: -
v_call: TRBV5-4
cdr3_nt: TGTGCCAGCAGCCCGAACCCCGCGGTTAACACTGAAGCTTTCTTT
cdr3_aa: CASSPNPAVNTEAFF

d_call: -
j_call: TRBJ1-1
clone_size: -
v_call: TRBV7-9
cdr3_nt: TGTGCCAGCAGCAATACAGGAGTTATGAACACTGAAGCTTTCTTT
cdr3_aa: CASSNTGVMNTEAFF

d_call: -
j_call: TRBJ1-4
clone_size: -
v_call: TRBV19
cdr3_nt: TGTGCCAGTAGTGTCGGTTATAATGAAAAACTGTTTTTT
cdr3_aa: CASSVGYNEKLFF

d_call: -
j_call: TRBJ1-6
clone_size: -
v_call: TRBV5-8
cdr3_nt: TGTGCCAGCAGCTCACCACGGGAGGGAATGACCTATAATTCACCCCTCCACTTT
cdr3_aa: CASSSPREGMTYNSPLHF

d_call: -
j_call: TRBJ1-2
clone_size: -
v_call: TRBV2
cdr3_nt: TGTGCCAGCAGCCCAACAGATAACTATGGCTACACCTTC
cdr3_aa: CASSPTDNYGYTF

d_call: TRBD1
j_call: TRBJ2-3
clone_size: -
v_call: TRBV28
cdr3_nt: TGTGCCAGCAAGGGAGACCTTCCGGGACAGTCGGCAGATACGCAGTATTTT
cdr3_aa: CASKGDLPGQSADTQYF

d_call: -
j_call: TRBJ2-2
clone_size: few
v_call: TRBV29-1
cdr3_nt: TGCAGCGTTGTAGACCCCTACACCGGGGAGCTGTTTTTT
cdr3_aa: CSVVDPYTGELFF

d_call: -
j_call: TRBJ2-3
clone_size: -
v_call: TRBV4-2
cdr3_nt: TGTGCCAGCAGCCAAACGGGACTTACAGATACGCAGTATTTT
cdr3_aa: CASSQTGLTDTQYF

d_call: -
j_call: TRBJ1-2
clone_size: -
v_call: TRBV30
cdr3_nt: TGTGCCAGAAATAGGCCCCAGGCCTTAGGAGGCTACACCTTC
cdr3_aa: CARNRPQALGGYTF

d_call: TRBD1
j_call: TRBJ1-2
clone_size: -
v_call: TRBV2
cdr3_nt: TGTGCCAGCAGTAAAACTCCCCGGGGGACAGCCAACTATGGCTACACCTTC
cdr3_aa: CASSKTPRGTANYGYTF

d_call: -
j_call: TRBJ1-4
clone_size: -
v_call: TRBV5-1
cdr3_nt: TGCGCCAGCAGGGTTGGAGGGCTAACTAATGAAAAACTGTTTTTT
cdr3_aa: CASRVGGLTNEKLFF

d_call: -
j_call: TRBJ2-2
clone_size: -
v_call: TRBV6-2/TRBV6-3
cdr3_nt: TGTGCCAGCAGTATTCGACAGGCCGGCGGGGAGCTGTTTTTT
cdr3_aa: CASSIRQAGGELFF

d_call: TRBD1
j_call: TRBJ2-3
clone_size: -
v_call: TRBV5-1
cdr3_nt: TGCGCCAGCAGCTTTGTCAGGGGGTCGGATACGCAGTATTTT
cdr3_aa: CASSFVRGSDTQYF

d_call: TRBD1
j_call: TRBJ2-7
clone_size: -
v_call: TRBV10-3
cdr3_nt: TGTGCCATCAGTCTAGGGGGCCAAATAAGCGAGCAGTACTTC
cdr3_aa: CAISLGGQISEQYF

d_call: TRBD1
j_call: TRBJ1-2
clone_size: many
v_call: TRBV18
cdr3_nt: TGTGCCAGCTCACCTCGGGATAGACAGGGATCGGACACCTTC
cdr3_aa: CASSPRDRQGSDTF

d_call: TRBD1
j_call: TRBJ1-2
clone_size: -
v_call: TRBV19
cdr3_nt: TGTGCCAGTAACCTTGCCAGGGGGTACTATGGCTACACCTTC
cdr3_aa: CASNLARGYYGYTF

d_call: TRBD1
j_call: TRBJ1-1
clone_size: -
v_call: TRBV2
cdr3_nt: TGTGCCAGCAGTGGACAGGGGGCGACTGAAGCTTTCTTT
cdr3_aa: CASSGQGATEAFF

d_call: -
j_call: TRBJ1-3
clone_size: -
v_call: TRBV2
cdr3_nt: TGTGCCAGCAGTGAAGGGGCAGGCCACTTAGGAAACACCATATATTTT
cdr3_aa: CASSEGAGHLGNTIYF

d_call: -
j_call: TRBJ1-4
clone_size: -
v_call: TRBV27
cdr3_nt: TGTGCCAGCAGTCCCTACCTAGGGACACCCGAAAAACTGTTTTTT
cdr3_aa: CASSPYLGTPEKLFF

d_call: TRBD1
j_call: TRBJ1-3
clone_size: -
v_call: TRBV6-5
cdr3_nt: TGTGCCAGCAGTACCGGGACAGCGTCTGGAAACACCATATATTTT
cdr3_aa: CASSTGTASGNTIYF

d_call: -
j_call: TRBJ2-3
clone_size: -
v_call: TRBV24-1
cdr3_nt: TGTGCCACCAGTGATTTAGGGCGGACATCTAGCACAGATACGCAGTATTTT
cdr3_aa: CATSDLGRTSSTDTQYF

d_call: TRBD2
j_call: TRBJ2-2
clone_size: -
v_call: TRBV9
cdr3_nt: TGTGCCAGCAGCGTAGCTATTAGCGGGAGGCCCGGGGAGCTGTTTTTT
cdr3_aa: CASSVAISGRPGELFF

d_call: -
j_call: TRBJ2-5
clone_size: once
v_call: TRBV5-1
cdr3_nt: TGCGCCAGCAGCTCCCGGGGAACAGAGACCCAGTACTTC
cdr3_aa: CASSSRGTETQYF

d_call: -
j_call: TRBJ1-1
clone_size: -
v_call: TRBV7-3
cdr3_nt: TGTGCCATAACCTCGCGGGGGTTGAACACTGAAGCTTTCTTT
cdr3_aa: CAITSRGLNTEAFF

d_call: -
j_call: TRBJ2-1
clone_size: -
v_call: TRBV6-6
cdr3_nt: TGTGCCAGCAGTTACTCGATCCAGGTGCCCTACAATGAGCAGTTCTTC
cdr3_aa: CASSYSIQVPYNEQFF

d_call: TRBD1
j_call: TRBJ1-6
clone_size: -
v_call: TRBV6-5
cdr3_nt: TGTGCCACCCACAGGGGGCCCTCCTATAATTCACCCCTCCACTTT
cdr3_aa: CATHRGPSYNSPLHF

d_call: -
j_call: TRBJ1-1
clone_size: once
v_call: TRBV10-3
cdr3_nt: TGTGCCATCAGGGGGGCAAGTGTGAACACTGAAGCTTTCTTT
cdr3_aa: CAIRGASVNTEAFF

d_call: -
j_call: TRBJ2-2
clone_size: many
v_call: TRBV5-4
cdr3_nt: TGTGCCAGCAGCTATCCGACTAGTAGGGACACCGGGGAGCTGTTTTTT
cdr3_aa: CASSYPTSRDTGELFF

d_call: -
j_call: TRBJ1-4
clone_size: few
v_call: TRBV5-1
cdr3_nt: TGCGCCAGCAGCTTGGGGGACTGGGATGAAAAACTGTTTTTT
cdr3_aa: CASSLGDWDEKLFF

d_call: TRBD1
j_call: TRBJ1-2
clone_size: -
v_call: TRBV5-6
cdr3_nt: TGTGCCAGCAGCTCGACAGGGGTCTATGGCTACACCTTC
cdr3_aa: CASSSTGVYGYTF

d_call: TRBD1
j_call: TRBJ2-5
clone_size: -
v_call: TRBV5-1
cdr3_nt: TGCGCCAGCAGCGCGGGACAGGGAGGAGGGGAGACCCAGTACTTC
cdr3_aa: CASSAGQGGGETQYF

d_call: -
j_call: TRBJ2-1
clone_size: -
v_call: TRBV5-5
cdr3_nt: TGTGCCAGCAGCTTGGCTCTAAAAGACTACAATGAGCAGTTCTTC
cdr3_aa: CASSLALKDYNEQFF